Each of the 6 T cell receptor beta chains below was sequenced from the same sample in a study of CD4 T cell repertoires in COVID-19. The memory T cells were sequenced right after ex vivo isolation, without culture. This table comes from immunoSEQ multiplex PCR, and its TCRdb copy is limited to in-frame clones, with some not included. The repertoire holds about 24,000 clones, with roughly 93% as singletons. Sequencing was performed on circulating follicular helper CD4+ T cells (cTfh) from blood, taken before the COVID-19 pandemic. The source is a human donor who had COVID-19.

The chain is built from TRBV19 and TRBJ2-7; maybe TRBD1 (6 bases). The CDR3 contains 15 residues. CDR1 and CDR2 (germline): LNHDA, SQIVND (reference sequence). Deletions cut 5 bases from V and 2 bases from J, with 16 bases between. CDR3 loop: CASSFNRDSPYEQYF. DNA for the CDR3: TGTGCCAGTAGTTTCAACAGGGATTCCCCCTACGAGCAGTACTTC.

V and J are TRBV7-8 and TRBJ2-7, with 7 bases matching TRBD1. The trim removed 2 bases at V and 2 bases at J, leaving 9 bases unmatched. The CDR3 spans 16 residues. Germline V lookup: CDR1 SGHVS, CDR2 FQNEAQ. The chain's CDR3 is CASSLRFSGTAYEQYF. DNA for the CDR3: TGTGCCAGCAGCTTAAGGTTCTCCGGGACAGCCTACGAGCAGTACTTC.

The chain recombines TRBV5-1 with TRBJ2-2; 7 nucleotides line up with TRBD2. CDR1 and CDR2 from the germline V gene are SGHRS and YFSETQ. V was pared by 0 bases and J by 1 base, with 12 bases of the junction left unmatched. The CDR3 totals 19 residues. CDR3 loop: CASSLGGLKAALNTGELFF. The CDR3 DNA sequence: TGCGCCAGCAGCTTGGGGGGACTAAAAGCGGCTTTGAACACCGGGGAGCTGTTTTTT.

The J gene is TRBJ2-5, the V gene TRBV25-1; 9 bases map to TRBD2. The germline CDR1 and CDR2 sequences are MGHDK and SYGVNS. Losses at the gene ends were 1 base for V and 5 bases for J; bases not matched to a gene: 5. The length of the CDR3 is 15 residues. The CDR3 loop reads CASSEFRGGVETQYF. For the CDR3, the DNA is TGTGCCAGCAGTGAATTCCGCGGGGGGGTCGAGACCCAGTACTTC. The full variable domain, with the rest looked up from reference TRBV25-1 and TRBJ2-5, is EADIYQTPRYLVIGTGKKITLECSQTMGHDKMYWYQQDPGMELHLIHYSYGVNSTEKGDLSSESTVSRIRTEHFPLTLESARPSHTSQYLCASSEFRGGVETQYFGPGTRLLVL.

This rearrangement joins TRBV7-2 to TRBJ1-2; 11 nucleotides align to TRBD1. The CDR3 has 16 residues. Germline V gene lookup returns CDR1 SGHTA and CDR2 FQGNSA. The J segment lost 4 bases and the V segment lost 1 base, leaving 5 bases of the junction unmatched. The CDR3 DNA sequence: TGTGCCAGCAGCTTAGGGACAGGGGGCTTGGTCTATGGCTACACCTTC. Translation gives CASSLGTGGLVYGYTF.

The genes are TRBV7-2 and TRBJ2-7; 8 bases are shared with TRBD1. Trimming at V came to 6 bases and at J to 7 bases, leaving 5 bases not matched to a gene. Germline CDR1 is SGHTA and CDR2 is FQGNSA. CDR3 length: 12 amino acids. The CDR3 DNA reads TGTGCCAGCAGACAGGGGGTAGGGGAGCAGTACTTC. Its protein product is CASRQGVGEQYF.